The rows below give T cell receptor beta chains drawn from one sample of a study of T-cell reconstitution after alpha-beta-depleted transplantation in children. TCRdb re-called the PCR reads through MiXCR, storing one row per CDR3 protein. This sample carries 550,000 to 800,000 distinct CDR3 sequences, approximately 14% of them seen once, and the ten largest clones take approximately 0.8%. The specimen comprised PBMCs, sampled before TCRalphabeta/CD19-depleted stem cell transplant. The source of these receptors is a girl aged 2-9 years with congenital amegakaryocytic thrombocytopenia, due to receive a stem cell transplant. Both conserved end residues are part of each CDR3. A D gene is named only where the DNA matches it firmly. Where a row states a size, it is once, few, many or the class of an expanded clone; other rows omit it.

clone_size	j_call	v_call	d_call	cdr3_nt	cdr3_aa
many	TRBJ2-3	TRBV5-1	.	TGCGCCAGCAGCTTGTTCAGTGGGGATACGCAGTATTTT	CASSLFSGDTQYF
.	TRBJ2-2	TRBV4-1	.	TGCGCCAGCAGCCAAAGGGACCAACGACCGAACACCGGGGAGCTGTTTTTT	CASSQRDQRPNTGELFF
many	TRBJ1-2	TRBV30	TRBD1	TGTGCCTGGAGAGGGGACAGCTATGGCTACACCTTC	CAWRGDSYGYTF
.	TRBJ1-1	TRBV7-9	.	TGTGCCAGCAGCCTATATGGGGGGAACGAAGCTTTCTTT	CASSLYGGNEAFF
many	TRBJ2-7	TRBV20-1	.	TGCAGTGCTGGAACTCCATCCTACGAGCAGTACTTC	CSAGTPSYEQYF
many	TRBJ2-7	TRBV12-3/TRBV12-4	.	TGTGCCAGCAGTTTTACAGGGACCTACGAGCAGTACTTC	CASSFTGTYEQYF
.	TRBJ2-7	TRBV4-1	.	TGCGCCAGCAGCCAAGAAAGGGATCCCTCCTACGAGCAGTACTTC	CASSQERDPSYEQYF
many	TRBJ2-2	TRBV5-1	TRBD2	TGTGCCAGCAGCTTAGCGGGGTCGAACACCGGGGAGCTGTTTTTT	CASSLAGSNTGELFF
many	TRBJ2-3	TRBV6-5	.	TGTGCCAGCAGCTCCTCGACTAGTTCGGATACGCAGTATTTT	CASSSSTSSDTQYF
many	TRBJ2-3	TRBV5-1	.	TGCGCCAGCAGCTTGCGATTAGCTAGACGCACAGATACGCAGTATTTT	CASSLRLARRTDTQYF
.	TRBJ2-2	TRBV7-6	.	TGTGCCAGCAGCTTAGATGGAGGATGGCTGTTTTTT	CASSLDGGWLFF
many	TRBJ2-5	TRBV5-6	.	TGTGCCAGCAGCCCTCGGGCTTCAGCGGAAGAGACCCAGTACTTC	CASSPRASAEETQYF
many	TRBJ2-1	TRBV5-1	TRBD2	TGCGCCAGCAGCGTGACTAGCGGCTACAATGAGCAGTTCTTC	CASSVTSGYNEQFF
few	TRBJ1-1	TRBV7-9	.	TGTGCCACATCTATGAACACTGAAGCTTTCTTT	CATSMNTEAFF
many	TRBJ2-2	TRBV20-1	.	TGCAGTGCTAGAGCTACTAGCCTGAACACCGGGGAGCTGTTTTTT	CSARATSLNTGELFF
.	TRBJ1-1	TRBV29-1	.	TGCAGCGGGGCGGGACCGAGGAACACTGAAGCTTTCTTT	CSGAGPRNTEAFF
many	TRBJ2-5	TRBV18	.	TGTGCCAGCTCACCATCCCTCCAAGAGACCCAGTACTTC	CASSPSLQETQYF